These T cell receptor beta chains were read from a single sample in a study of shared T cell receptors in the human thymus. This table comes from immunoSEQ multiplex PCR, and its TCRdb copy is limited to in-frame clones, with some not included. The sample records 600,000 or so clones, about 87% being singletons. A further study also used this sample, focusing on human thymus T cells.

The sample was thymocytes. The receptors were sampled from a boy younger than two with a congenital heart defect. Both conserved end residues are part of each CDR3. The order of the fields is D gene, J gene, V gene, clone size, CDR3 protein, CDR3 DNA. D genes are given only for firm matches. Clone size appears in some rows only: once, few, many, or a class for an expanded clone.

. | TRBJ2-4 | TRBV28 | . | CASSSPRGHLAKNIQYF | TGTGCCAGCAGCTCCCCCCGGGGACACCTAGCCAAAAACATTCAGTACTTC
TRBD1 | TRBJ2-2 | TRBV18 | . | CASSPPGTGNTGELFF | TGTGCCAGCTCACCCCCCGGGACAGGGAACACCGGGGAGCTGTTTTTT
. | TRBJ1-2 | TRBV6-6 | . | CASSYPPLYYGYTF | TGTGCCAGCAGTTATCCCCCACTTTACTATGGCTACACCTTC
TRBD2 | TRBJ2-5 | TRBV4-1 | . | CASSQVRAGLAVQETQYF | TGCGCCAGCAGCCAAGTCCGCGCTGGACTAGCGGTCCAAGAGACCCAGTACTTC
TRBD1 | TRBJ1-3 | TRBV9 | . | CASSETGQGVGNTIYF | TGTGCCAGCAGCGAAACGGGACAGGGGGTCGGAAACACCATATATTTT
. | TRBJ1-2 | TRBV10-3 | . | CAISDGQGSGYTF | TGTGCCATCAGTGATGGGCAGGGGAGCGGCTACACCTTC
TRBD1 | TRBJ1-2 | TRBV7-9 | . | CASRDTGGRHGYTF | TGTGCCAGCAGAGACACAGGGGGCCGGCATGGCTACACCTTC
. | TRBJ2-7 | TRBV28 | . | CASSSTPGHSYEQYF | TGTGCCAGCAGTTCAACACCGGGACACTCCTACGAGCAGTACTTC
TRBD2 | TRBJ2-7 | TRBV2 | . | CASSNGTSGIYNYEQYF | TGTGCCAGCAGTAACGGGACTAGCGGGATATATAACTACGAGCAGTACTTC
. | TRBJ2-2 | TRBV14 | . | CASTPGTYLTGELFF | TGTGCCAGCACTCCCGGGACATACTTGACCGGGGAGCTGTTTTTT
. | TRBJ1-2 | TRBV7-6 | once | CASSPQQTQGRYYGYTF | TGTGCCAGCAGCCCTCAACAGACCCAGGGGCGTTACTATGGCTACACCTTC
TRBD2 | TRBJ2-4 | TRBV28 | . | CASSFLPGGTKNIQYF | TGTGCCAGCAGTTTTCTCCCGGGGGGAACCAAAAACATTCAGTACTTC
. | TRBJ2-2 | TRBV4-3 | . | CASSQDQTAGNTGELFF | TGCGCCAGCAGCCAAGACCAGACGGCGGGAAACACCGGGGAGCTGTTTTTT
TRBD2 | TRBJ2-7 | TRBV14 | few | CASSQGIGPSGSSYEQYF | TGTGCCAGCAGCCAAGGAATAGGCCCTAGCGGGAGCTCCTACGAGCAGTACTTC
. | TRBJ2-1 | TRBV14 | few | CASSQDLVPDEQFF | TGTGCCAGCAGCCAAGATCTAGTTCCCGATGAGCAGTTCTTC
. | TRBJ2-3 | TRBV9 | . | CASSVSQGGPDTQYF | TGTGCCAGCAGCGTAAGTCAGGGGGGCCCAGATACGCAGTATTTT
TRBD1 | TRBJ2-7 | TRBV2 | . | CASSEQGLPDRVGYEQYF | TGTGCCAGCAGTGAGCAAGGGCTTCCCGACAGGGTGGGATACGAGCAGTACTTC
. | TRBJ2-2 | TRBV15 | once | CATSRDVVGGWAGPNTGELFF | TGTGCCACCAGCAGAGATGTTGTTGGTGGATGGGCAGGGCCGAACACCGGGGAGCTGTTTTTT
TRBD2 | TRBJ2-3 | TRBV9 | . | CASSVGAGGPDTQYF | TGTGCCAGCAGCGTAGGAGCGGGAGGCCCAGATACGCAGTATTTT
. | TRBJ2-7 | TRBV11-2 | . | CASSLGQNFYEQYF | TGTGCCAGCAGCTTAGGACAGAATTTCTACGAGCAGTACTTC
TRBD1 | TRBJ1-6 | TRBV25-1 | . | CASSEDRGSNNSPLHF | TGTGCCAGCAGTGAAGACAGGGGATCTAATAATTCACCCCTCCACTTT
TRBD1 | TRBJ1-2 | TRBV28 | . | CASSGTGATYGYTF | TGTGCCAGCAGTGGGACAGGGGCCACTTATGGCTACACCTTC
. | TRBJ1-1 | TRBV7-9 | few | CASSLATGRGEAFF | TGTGCCAGCAGCTTAGCGACGGGTAGGGGTGAAGCTTTCTTT
TRBD2 | TRBJ2-7 | TRBV7-2 | once | CASSGTLAGGSYEQYF | TGTGCCAGCAGCGGAACACTAGCGGGAGGGTCATACGAGCAGTACTTC
TRBD1 | TRBJ1-5 | TRBV7-8 | . | CASSLGTGGSGQPQHF | TGTGCCAGCAGCTTGGGGACAGGGGGCTCGGGACAGCCCCAGCATTTT
TRBD1 | TRBJ2-5 | TRBV7-9 | . | CASSLRRWTGGAVTQYF | TGTGCCAGCAGCTTAAGGCGATGGACAGGGGGCGCGGTGACCCAGTACTTC
TRBD2 | TRBJ2-7 | TRBV27 | . | CASSLAGALHEQYF | TGTGCCAGCAGTTTAGCGGGAGCACTACACGAGCAGTACTTC
. | TRBJ2-5 | TRBV21-1 | . | CASSKVSDAETQYF | TGTGCCAGCAGCAAAGTAAGCGATGCAGAGACCCAGTACTTC
TRBD1 | TRBJ2-1 | TRBV29-1 | . | CSVGGGTGRVRNEQFF | TGCAGCGTGGGAGGGGGGACAGGGCGAGTTCGCAATGAGCAGTTCTTC
. | TRBJ2-7 | TRBV10-3 | . | CAISHDEAYEQYF | TGTGCCATCAGTCATGACGAGGCTTACGAGCAGTACTTC
TRBD2 | TRBJ2-7 | TRBV30 | . | CAWSTGVAGDYEQYF | TGTGCCTGGAGTACGGGGGTAGCGGGGGACTACGAGCAGTACTTC
. | TRBJ2-5 | TRBV30 | . | CAWRGDRDSKEGETQYF | TGTGCCTGGAGAGGGGACCGGGACAGTAAGGAGGGAGAGACCCAGTACTTC
. | TRBJ1-5 | TRBV30 | . | CAWSVRDRVNQPQHF | TGTGCCTGGAGTGTACGGGATAGGGTTAATCAGCCCCAGCATTTT
. | TRBJ1-1 | TRBV19 | once | CASSLTGKSLGTEAFF | TGTGCCAGTAGTTTAACAGGGAAATCTTTGGGCACTGAAGCTTTCTTT
. | TRBJ2-7 | TRBV4-3 | once | CASSQQRGFGEQYF | TGCGCCAGCAGCCAACAACGGGGATTTGGCGAGCAGTACTTC
TRBD1 | TRBJ1-1 | TRBV2 | . | CASSDRQGRSTEAFF | TGTGCCAGCAGTGACCGACAGGGGAGGTCCACTGAAGCTTTCTTT
. | TRBJ1-1 | TRBV6-6 | . | CASSASGNTEAFF | TGTGCCAGCAGTGCCTCGGGGAACACTGAAGCTTTCTTT
TRBD2 | TRBJ2-5 | TRBV15 | . | CATSSRLAGGPKGGETQYF | TGTGCCACCAGCAGCAGACTAGCGGGAGGGCCCAAAGGAGGGGAGACCCAGTACTTC
TRBD2 | TRBJ2-1 | TRBV15 | . | CATSLTSGNLGEQFF | TGTGCCACCAGTCTGACTAGCGGGAATCTCGGTGAGCAGTTCTTC
. | TRBJ1-3 | TRBV4-3 | once | CASSQGGGWGNTIYF | TGCGCCAGCAGCCAAGGCGGGGGATGGGGAAACACCATATATTTT
. | TRBJ1-5 | TRBV28 | . | CASIKSTVHYSNQPQHF | TGTGCCAGCATTAAGTCAACAGTCCATTATAGCAATCAGCCCCAGCATTTT
TRBD1 | TRBJ1-1 | TRBV7-6 | . | CASSKGGPNTEAFF | TGTGCCAGCAGCAAAGGGGGCCCGAACACTGAAGCTTTCTTT
TRBD1 | TRBJ2-7 | TRBV5-6 | . | CASSLWQGAFYEQYF | TGTGCCAGCAGCTTGTGGCAGGGGGCGTTTTACGAGCAGTACTTC
. | TRBJ2-7 | TRBV27 | . | CASSLWAGLSYEQYF | TGTGCCAGCAGTTTATGGGCAGGCCTCTCCTACGAGCAGTACTTC
TRBD1 | TRBJ2-7 | TRBV6-5 | . | CASGTGYYEQYF | TGTGCCAGCGGGACAGGGTACTACGAGCAGTACTTC
TRBD2 | TRBJ2-3 | TRBV5-1 | . | CASGPLLAGPTDTQYF | TGCGCCAGCGGGCCCTTACTAGCGGGTCCGACAGATACGCAGTATTTT
. | TRBJ2-1 | TRBV5-4 | once | CASRPSSYNEQFF | TGTGCCTCGCGGCCAAGCTCCTACAATGAGCAGTTCTTC
. | TRBJ1-4 | TRBV6-1 | . | CASSEGSRTFENEKLFF | TGTGCCAGCAGTGAAGGGTCCCGGACTTTCGAGAATGAAAAACTGTTTTTT
TRBD1 | TRBJ1-2 | TRBV5-6 | . | CASSATGDGYTF | TGTGCCAGCAGCGCGACAGGGGATGGCTACACCTTC